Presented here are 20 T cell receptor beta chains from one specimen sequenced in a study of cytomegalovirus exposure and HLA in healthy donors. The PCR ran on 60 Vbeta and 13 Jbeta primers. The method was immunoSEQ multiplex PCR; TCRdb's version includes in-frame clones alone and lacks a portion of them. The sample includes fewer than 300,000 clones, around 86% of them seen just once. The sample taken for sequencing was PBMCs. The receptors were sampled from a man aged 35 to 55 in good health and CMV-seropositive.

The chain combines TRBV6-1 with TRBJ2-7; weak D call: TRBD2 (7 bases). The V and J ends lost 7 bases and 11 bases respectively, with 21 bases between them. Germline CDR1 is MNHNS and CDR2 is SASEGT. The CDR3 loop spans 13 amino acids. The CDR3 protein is CASTPSLSGTKYF. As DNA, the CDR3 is TGTGCCAGCACCCCCTCTTTGAGCGGGACAAAGTACTTC.

The CDR3 region is CASSLGGGGSYNEQFF. The CDR3 DNA reads TGTGCCAGCAGCTTGGGAGGGGGAGGGTCCTACAATGAGCAGTTCTTC. This chain connects TRBV5-4 to TRBJ2-1, with D possibly being TRBD2 (7 bases). CDR1 is SGHNT and CDR2 is YYREEE in the germline V gene (reference sequence). V was cut by 0 bases and J by 1 base, with 11 bases left in between. CDR3 size: 16 residues.

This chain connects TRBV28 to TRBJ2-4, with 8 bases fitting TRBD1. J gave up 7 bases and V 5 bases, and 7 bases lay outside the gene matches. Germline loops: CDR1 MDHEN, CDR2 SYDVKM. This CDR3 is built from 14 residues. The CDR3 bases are TGTGCCAGCAGTCCGACAGGGGCGAGCAACATTCAGTACTTC. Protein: CASSPTGASNIQYF.

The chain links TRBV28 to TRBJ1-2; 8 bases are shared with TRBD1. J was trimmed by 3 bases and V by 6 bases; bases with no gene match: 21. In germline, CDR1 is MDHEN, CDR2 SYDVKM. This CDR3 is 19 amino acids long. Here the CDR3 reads CASSPWGGGRGRSDYGYTF. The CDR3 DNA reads TGTGCCAGCAGCCCCTGGGGCGGGGGCAGGGGGCGAAGTGACTATGGCTACACCTTC.

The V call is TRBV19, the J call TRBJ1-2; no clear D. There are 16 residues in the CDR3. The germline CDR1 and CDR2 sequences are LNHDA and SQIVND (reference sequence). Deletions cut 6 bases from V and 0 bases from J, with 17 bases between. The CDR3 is CASRNLEQNSNYGYTF. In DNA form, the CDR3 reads TGTGCCAGTAGGAACCTTGAACAGAATTCTAACTATGGCTACACCTTC.

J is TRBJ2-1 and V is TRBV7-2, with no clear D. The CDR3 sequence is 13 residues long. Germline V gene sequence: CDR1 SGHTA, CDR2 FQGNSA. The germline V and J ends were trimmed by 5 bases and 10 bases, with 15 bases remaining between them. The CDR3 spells CASSRIKLTEQFF. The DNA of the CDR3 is TGTGCCAGCAGCCGCATCAAACTCACCGAGCAGTTCTTC.

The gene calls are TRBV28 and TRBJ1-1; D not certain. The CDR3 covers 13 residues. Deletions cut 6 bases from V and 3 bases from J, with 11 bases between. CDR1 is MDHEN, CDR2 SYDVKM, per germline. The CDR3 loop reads CASRPPTDTEAFF. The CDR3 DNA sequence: TGTGCCAGCAGACCCCCTACGGACACTGAAGCTTTCTTT.

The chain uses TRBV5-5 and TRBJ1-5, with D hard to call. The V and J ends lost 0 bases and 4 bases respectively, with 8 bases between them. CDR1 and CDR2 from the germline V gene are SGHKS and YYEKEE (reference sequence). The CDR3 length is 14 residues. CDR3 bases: TGTGCCAGCAGCTTGGTCTTTTTTAATCAGCCCCAGCATTTT. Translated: CASSLVFFNQPQHF.

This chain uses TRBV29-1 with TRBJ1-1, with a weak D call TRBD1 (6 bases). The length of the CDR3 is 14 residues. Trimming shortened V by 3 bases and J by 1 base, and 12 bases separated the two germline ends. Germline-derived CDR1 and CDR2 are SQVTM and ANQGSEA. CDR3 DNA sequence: TGCAGCGTTGATGTGGGGGCTACGAACACTGAAGCTTTCTTT. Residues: CSVDVGATNTEAFF.

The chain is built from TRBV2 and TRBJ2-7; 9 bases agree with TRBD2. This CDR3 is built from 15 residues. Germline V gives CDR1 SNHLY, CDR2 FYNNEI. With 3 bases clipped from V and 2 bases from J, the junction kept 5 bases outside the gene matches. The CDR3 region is CASSDSAGGPYEQYF. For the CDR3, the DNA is TGTGCCAGCAGTGACAGCGCGGGAGGGCCCTACGAGCAGTACTTC.

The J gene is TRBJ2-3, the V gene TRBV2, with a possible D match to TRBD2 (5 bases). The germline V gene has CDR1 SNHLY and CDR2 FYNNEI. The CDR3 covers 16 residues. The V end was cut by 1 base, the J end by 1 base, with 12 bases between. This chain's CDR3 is CASSEGGAVGTDTQYF. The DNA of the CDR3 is TGTGCCAGCAGTGAAGGGGGAGCGGTGGGCACAGATACGCAGTATTTT.

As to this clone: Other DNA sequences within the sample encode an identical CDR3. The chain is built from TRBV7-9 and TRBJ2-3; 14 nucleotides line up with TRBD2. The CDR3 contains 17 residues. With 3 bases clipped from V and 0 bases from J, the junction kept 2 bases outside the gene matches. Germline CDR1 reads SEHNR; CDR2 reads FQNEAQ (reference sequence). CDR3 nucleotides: TGTGCCAGCAGCTTGGGACTAGCGGGAGCCAGCACAGATACGCAGTATTTT. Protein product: CASSLGLAGASTDTQYF.

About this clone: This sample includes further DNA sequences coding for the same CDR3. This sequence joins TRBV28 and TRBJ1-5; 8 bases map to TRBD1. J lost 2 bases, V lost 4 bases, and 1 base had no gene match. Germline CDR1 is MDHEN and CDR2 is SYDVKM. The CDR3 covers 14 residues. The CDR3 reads CASSSGQGNQPQHF. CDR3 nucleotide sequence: TGTGCCAGCAGTTCGGGACAGGGCAATCAGCCCCAGCATTTT. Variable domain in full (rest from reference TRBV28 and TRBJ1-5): DVKVTQSSRYLVKRTGEKVFLECVQDMDHENMFWYRQDPGLGLRLIYFSYDVKMKEKGDIPEGYSVSREKKERFSLILESASTNQTSMYLCASSSGQGNQPQHFGDGTRLSIL.

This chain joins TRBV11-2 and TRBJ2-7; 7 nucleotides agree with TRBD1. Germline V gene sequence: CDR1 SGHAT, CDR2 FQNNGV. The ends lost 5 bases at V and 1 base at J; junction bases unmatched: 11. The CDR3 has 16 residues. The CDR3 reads CASSPWTGQRSYEQYF. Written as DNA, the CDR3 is TGTGCCAGCAGCCCGTGGACAGGTCAAAGATCCTACGAGCAGTACTTC. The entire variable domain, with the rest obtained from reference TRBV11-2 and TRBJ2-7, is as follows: EAGVAQSPRYKIIEKRQSVAFWCNPISGHATLYWYQQILGQGPKLLIQFQNNGVVDDSQLPKDRFSAERLKGVDSTLKIQPAKLEDSAVYLCASSPWTGQRSYEQYFGPGTRLTVT.

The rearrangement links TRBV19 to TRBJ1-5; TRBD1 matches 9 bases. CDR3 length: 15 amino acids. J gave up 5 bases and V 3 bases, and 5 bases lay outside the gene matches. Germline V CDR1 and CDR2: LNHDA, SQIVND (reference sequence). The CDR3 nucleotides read TGTGCCAGTAGTATGAGCGGACAGGGGTATCAGCCCCAGCATTTT. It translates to CASSMSGQGYQPQHF.

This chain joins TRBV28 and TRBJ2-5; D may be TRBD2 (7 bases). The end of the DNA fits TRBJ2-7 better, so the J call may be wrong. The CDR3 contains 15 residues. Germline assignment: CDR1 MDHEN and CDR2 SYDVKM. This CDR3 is CASSNTGRATYEQYF. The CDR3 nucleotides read TGTGCCAGCAGTAATACAGGGAGGGCAACCTACGAGCAGTACTTC.

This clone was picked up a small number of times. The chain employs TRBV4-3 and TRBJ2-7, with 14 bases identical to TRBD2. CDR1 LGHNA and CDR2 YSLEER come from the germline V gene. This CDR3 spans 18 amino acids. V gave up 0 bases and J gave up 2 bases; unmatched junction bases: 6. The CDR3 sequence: CASSQDRGLAGDPYEQYF. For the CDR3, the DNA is TGCGCCAGCAGCCAAGATCGGGGACTAGCGGGAGATCCCTACGAGCAGTACTTC.

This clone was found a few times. The CDR3 DNA reads as TGTGCCAGCTTGCCCATGGAGCCCTCCACCGGGGAGCTGTTTTTT. Translation gives CASLPMEPSTGELFF. The rearrangement uses TRBV18 and TRBJ2-2; D is uncertain. There are 15 residues in the CDR3. V was trimmed by 7 bases and J by 4 bases, leaving 16 bases between them. Germline CDR1 KGHSH, CDR2 LQKENI. Full variable domain (remainder filled in from reference TRBV18 and TRBJ2-2): NAGVMQNPRHLVRRRGQEARLRCSPMKGHSHVYWYRQLPEEGLKFMVYLQKENIIDESGMPKERFSAEFPKEGPSILRIQQVVRGDSAAYFCASLPMEPSTGELFFGEGSRLTVL.

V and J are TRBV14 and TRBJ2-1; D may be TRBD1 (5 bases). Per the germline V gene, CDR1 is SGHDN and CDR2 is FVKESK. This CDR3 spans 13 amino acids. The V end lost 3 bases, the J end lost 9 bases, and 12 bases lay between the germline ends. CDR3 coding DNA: TGTGCCAGCAGCCACGATGGGGCCGTTGAGCAGTTCTTC. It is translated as CASSHDGAVEQFF.

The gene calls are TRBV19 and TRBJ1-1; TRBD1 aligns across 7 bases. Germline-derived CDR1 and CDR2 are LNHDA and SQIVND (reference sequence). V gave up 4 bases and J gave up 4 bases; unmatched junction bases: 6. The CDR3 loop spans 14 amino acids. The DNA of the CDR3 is TGTGCCAGTAGTACCCCGACAGGGCCCACTGAAGCTTTCTTT. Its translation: CASSTPTGPTEAFF.